The rows below give T cell receptor beta chains drawn from one sample of a study of regulatory T cells in long-lasting Graves disease. TCRdb ran MiXCR on the multiplex PCR reads and lists one entry per CDR3 protein. This table holds a few hundred thousand distinct CDR3 sequences, approximately 25% found once. Sequenced material: peripheral blood mononuclear cells (PBMCs), taken when the disease was refractory, from a patient treated with antithyroid drugs. The origin of the receptors is a woman in her forties with Graves disease. CDR3s include the opening cysteine and the closing phenylalanine or tryptophan. Fields, in order: J gene, V gene, CDR3 protein.

j_gene: TRBJ1-4; v_gene: TRBV27; CDR3aa: CASSLGQKLFF
j_gene: TRBJ1-2; v_gene: TRBV28; CDR3aa: CASSPDRLNYGYTF
j_gene: TRBJ2-2; v_gene: TRBV15; CDR3aa: CATSRVGTSRTGELFF
j_gene: TRBJ1-1; v_gene: TRBV10-3; CDR3aa: CAISERVSTEAFF
j_gene: TRBJ1-4; v_gene: TRBV19; CDR3aa: CASSIWQGNEKLFF
j_gene: TRBJ1-1; v_gene: TRBV6-5; CDR3aa: CASSYVGQRTEAFF
j_gene: TRBJ2-1; v_gene: TRBV2; CDR3aa: CATYGTPGEQFF
j_gene: TRBJ2-1; v_gene: TRBV12-3/TRBV12-4; CDR3aa: CASSRLSEQFF
j_gene: TRBJ2-5; v_gene: TRBV9; CDR3aa: CASSVVGQGGDQYF
j_gene: TRBJ2-5; v_gene: TRBV7-2; CDR3aa: CASSLAGGLWETQYF
j_gene: TRBJ2-2; v_gene: TRBV9; CDR3aa: CASSAAGTPKVFGELFF
j_gene: TRBJ1-1; v_gene: TRBV9; CDR3aa: CASRSGGLSTEAFF
j_gene: TRBJ2-2; v_gene: TRBV19; CDR3aa: CASRSGTSVDTGELFF
j_gene: TRBJ1-5; v_gene: TRBV28; CDR3aa: CASSFMASNQPQHF
j_gene: TRBJ2-1; v_gene: TRBV11-2; CDR3aa: CASSPGLAEYNEQFF
j_gene: TRBJ1-1; v_gene: TRBV19; CDR3aa: CASRPQGIGEAFF
j_gene: TRBJ1-4; v_gene: TRBV12-3/TRBV12-4; CDR3aa: CASSPGQGNGKLFF
j_gene: TRBJ2-7; v_gene: TRBV15; CDR3aa: CATSRDRAFQDEQYF
j_gene: TRBJ2-2; v_gene: TRBV28; CDR3aa: CASSFLYKFTGELFF
j_gene: TRBJ2-7; v_gene: TRBV20-1; CDR3aa: CSGTIAGVGYEQYF
j_gene: TRBJ2-3; v_gene: TRBV6-2/TRBV6-3; CDR3aa: CASSPGTVFTDTQYF
j_gene: TRBJ1-5; v_gene: TRBV25-1; CDR3aa: CASRADSYQPQHF
j_gene: TRBJ1-1; v_gene: TRBV15; CDR3aa: CATSRRGNTEAFF
j_gene: TRBJ2-2; v_gene: TRBV5-1; CDR3aa: CASSRDRGEYTGELFF
j_gene: TRBJ2-7; v_gene: TRBV20-1; CDR3aa: CSARGLAEPYEQYF
j_gene: TRBJ2-1; v_gene: TRBV5-1; CDR3aa: CASSLVASGSNEQFF
j_gene: TRBJ1-1; v_gene: TRBV14; CDR3aa: CASSQDTNTEAFF
j_gene: TRBJ2-4; v_gene: TRBV28; CDR3aa: CASRPDGTGKNIQYF
j_gene: TRBJ1-5; v_gene: TRBV28; CDR3aa: CASSLKGGSNQPQHF
j_gene: TRBJ1-4; v_gene: TRBV7-9; CDR3aa: CASSSLYRDFGKLFF
j_gene: TRBJ2-7; v_gene: TRBV10-1; CDR3aa: CASSESKDKQYF
j_gene: TRBJ2-2; v_gene: TRBV7-7; CDR3aa: CASSLESPDTGELFF
j_gene: TRBJ1-5; v_gene: TRBV20-1; CDR3aa: CSADRGSQPQHF
j_gene: TRBJ2-2; v_gene: TRBV11-2; CDR3aa: CASNRGLAATNTGELFF
j_gene: TRBJ2-2; v_gene: TRBV5-4; CDR3aa: CATNLPNTGELFF
j_gene: TRBJ2-7; v_gene: TRBV28; CDR3aa: CASSGLPPAQYF
j_gene: TRBJ2-2; v_gene: TRBV28; CDR3aa: CASSLTGATGELFF
j_gene: TRBJ2-7; v_gene: TRBV20-1; CDR3aa: CSIGQGAYEQYF
j_gene: TRBJ2-7; v_gene: TRBV11-2; CDR3aa: CASSLRTGGAWEQYF
j_gene: TRBJ2-7; v_gene: TRBV5-1; CDR3aa: CASSLGREGLDEQYF
j_gene: TRBJ1-3; v_gene: TRBV5-1; CDR3aa: CASSARQGSSGNTIYF
j_gene: TRBJ1-1; v_gene: TRBV20-1; CDR3aa: CSASRGQGDFGGAFF
j_gene: TRBJ2-5; v_gene: TRBV30; CDR3aa: CAWSPQFGTQYF
j_gene: TRBJ2-7; v_gene: TRBV11-2; CDR3aa: CASSFPDKAYEQYF
j_gene: TRBJ2-2; v_gene: TRBV11-2; CDR3aa: CASSFGVTGELFF
j_gene: TRBJ2-7; v_gene: TRBV28; CDR3aa: CASSPDRVGEQYF
j_gene: TRBJ2-7; v_gene: TRBV6-2/TRBV6-3; CDR3aa: CASSWSGTGLAEQYF
j_gene: TRBJ1-1; v_gene: TRBV6-1; CDR3aa: CASSAPTGGWPNTEAFF
j_gene: TRBJ1-5; v_gene: TRBV28; CDR3aa: CASSLRSPAPRSQPQHF
j_gene: TRBJ1-5; v_gene: TRBV28; CDR3aa: CASRFWDYSNQPQHF
j_gene: TRBJ1-1; v_gene: TRBV18; CDR3aa: CASSPLRDTEAFF
j_gene: TRBJ2-7; v_gene: TRBV2; CDR3aa: CASRPRGGVYEQYF
j_gene: TRBJ2-5; v_gene: TRBV11-2; CDR3aa: CASSFHASRQTQYF
j_gene: TRBJ2-7; v_gene: TRBV9; CDR3aa: CASSPGVAKGYEQYF
j_gene: TRBJ2-1; v_gene: TRBV13; CDR3aa: CASSPRAGGPYNEQFF